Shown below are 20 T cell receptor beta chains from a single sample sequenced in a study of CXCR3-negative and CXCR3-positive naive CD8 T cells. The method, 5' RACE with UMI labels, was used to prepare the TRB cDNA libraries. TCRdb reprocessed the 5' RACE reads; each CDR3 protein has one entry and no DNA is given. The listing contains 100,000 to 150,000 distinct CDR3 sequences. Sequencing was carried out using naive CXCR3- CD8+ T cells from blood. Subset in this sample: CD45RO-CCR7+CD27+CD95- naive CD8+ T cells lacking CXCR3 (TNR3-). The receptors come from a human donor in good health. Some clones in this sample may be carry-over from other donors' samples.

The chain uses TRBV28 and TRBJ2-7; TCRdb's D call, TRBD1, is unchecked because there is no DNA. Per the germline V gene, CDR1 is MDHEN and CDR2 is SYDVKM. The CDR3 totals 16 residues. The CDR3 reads CASSLTRQKPSYERYF. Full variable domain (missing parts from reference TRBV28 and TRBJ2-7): DVKVTQSSRYLVKRTGEKVFLECVQDMDHENMFWYRQDPGLGLRLIYFSYDVKMKEKGDIPEGYSVSREKKERFSLILESASTNQTSMYLCASSLTRQKPSYERYFGPGTRLTVT.

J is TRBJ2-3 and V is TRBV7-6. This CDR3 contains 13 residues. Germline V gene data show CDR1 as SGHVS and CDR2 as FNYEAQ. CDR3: CASSLTSPDTQYF.

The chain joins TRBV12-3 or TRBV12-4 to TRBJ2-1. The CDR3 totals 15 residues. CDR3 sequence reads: CASSRTGNSYNEQFF.

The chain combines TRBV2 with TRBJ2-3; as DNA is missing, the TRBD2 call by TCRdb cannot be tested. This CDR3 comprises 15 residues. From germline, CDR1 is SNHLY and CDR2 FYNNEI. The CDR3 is CASPREGEGTDTQYF.

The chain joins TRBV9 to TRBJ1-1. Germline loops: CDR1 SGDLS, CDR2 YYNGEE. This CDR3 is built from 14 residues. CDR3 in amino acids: CASSADGPHTEAFF.

The CDR3 is CASSYSPTLYEQYF. The rearrangement joins TRBV6-6 to TRBJ2-7. The CDR3 has 14 residues. Per the germline V gene, CDR1 is MNHNY and CDR2 is SVGAGI (reference sequence).

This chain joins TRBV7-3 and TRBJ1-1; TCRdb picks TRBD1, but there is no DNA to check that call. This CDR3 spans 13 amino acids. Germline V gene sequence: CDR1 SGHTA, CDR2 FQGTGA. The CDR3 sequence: CASSTTGGTEAFF.

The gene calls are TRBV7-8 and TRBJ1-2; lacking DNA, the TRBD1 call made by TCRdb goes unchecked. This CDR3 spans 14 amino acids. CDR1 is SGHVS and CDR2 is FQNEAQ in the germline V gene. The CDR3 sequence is CASSPPGTNYGYTF.

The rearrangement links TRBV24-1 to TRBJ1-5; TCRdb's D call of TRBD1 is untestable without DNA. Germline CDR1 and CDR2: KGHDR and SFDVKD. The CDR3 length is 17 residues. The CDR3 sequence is CATSERPGQGAYQPQHF.

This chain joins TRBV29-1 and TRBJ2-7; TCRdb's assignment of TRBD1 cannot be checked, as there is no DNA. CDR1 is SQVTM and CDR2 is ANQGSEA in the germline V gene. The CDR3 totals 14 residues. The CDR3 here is CSVNPGDRDYEQYF.

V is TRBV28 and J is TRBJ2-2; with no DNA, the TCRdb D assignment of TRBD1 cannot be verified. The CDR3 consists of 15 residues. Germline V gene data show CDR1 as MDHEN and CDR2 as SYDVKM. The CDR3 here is CASSSWDRNTGELFF.

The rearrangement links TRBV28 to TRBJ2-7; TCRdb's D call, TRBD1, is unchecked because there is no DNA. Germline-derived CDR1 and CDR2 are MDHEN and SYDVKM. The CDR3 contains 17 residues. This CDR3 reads CASSPEVAGATVYEQYF. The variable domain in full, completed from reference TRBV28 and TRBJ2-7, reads DVKVTQSSRYLVKRTGEKVFLECVQDMDHENMFWYRQDPGLGLRLIYFSYDVKMKEKGDIPEGYSVSREKKERFSLILESASTNQTSMYLCASSPEVAGATVYEQYFGPGTRLTVT.

CDR3 sequence reads: CASSNEYYTDTQYF. The chain uses TRBV28 and TRBJ2-3. This CDR3 is 14 amino acids long. Germline values: CDR1 MDHEN, CDR2 SYDVKM.

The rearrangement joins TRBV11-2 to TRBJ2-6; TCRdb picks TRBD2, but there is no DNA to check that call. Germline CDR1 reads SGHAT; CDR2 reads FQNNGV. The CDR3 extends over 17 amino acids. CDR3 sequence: CASSLAGLPSGANVLTF.

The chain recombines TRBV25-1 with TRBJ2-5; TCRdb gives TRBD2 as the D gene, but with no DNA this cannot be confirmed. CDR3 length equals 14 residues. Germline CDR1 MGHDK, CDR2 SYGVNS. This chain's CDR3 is CASSEGAGGETQYF.

CDR3 sequence: CASSPGSYNEQFF. The chain links TRBV2 to TRBJ2-1; TCRdb returns TRBD1, unconfirmable since there is no DNA. The CDR3 spans 13 residues. Germline CDR1 and CDR2: SNHLY and FYNNEI.

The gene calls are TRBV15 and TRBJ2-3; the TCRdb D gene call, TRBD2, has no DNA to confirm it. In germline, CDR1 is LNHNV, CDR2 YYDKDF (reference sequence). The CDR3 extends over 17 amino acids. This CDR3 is CATSRSTSGGAGDTQYF.

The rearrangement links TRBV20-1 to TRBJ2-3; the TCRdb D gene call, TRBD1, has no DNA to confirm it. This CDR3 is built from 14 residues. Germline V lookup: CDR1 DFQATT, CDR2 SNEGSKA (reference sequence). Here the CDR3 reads CSAIGQGITDTQYF.

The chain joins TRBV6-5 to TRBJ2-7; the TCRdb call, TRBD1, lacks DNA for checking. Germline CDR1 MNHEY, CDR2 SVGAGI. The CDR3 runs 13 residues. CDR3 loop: CASSPNSGQEQYF.

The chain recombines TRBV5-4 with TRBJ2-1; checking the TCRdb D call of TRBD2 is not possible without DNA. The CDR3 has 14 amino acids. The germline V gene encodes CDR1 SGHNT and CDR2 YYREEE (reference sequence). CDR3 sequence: CASSRLVGDNEQFF.